The clone carrying this T cell receptor beta chain was seen a single time. No antigen is known for it. Repertoires were sampled repeatedly during chemoradiotherapy. Germline-derived CDR1 and CDR2 are LNHDA and SQIVND (reference sequence). This CDR3 is built from 14 residues. V lost 4 bases, J lost 5 bases, and 7 bases stayed unmatched. This record belongs to a study of chemoradiotherapy in HPV16-positive cancers. Overall study findings and caveats: Better recurrence-free survival went with HPV-responsive T-cell expansion in HPV16-positive patients.

TCRdb's copy holds only in-frame clones and misses some; the assay was immunoSEQ multiplex PCR. Seen here are tens of thousands of clones, more than 75% observed once, and the top ten hold under 5.5%. Source: blood, taken from a patient who underwent chemoradiotherapy. The TCR originated in a human donor with HPV-associated anogenital cancer. The chain has TRBV19 and TRBJ2-5; 7 positions agree with TRBD1. The CDR3 nucleotides read TGTGCCAGTAGTACCAGGACAGGCGGGGAGACCCAGTACTTC. Amino acid sequence: CASSTRTGGETQYF. Full variable domain (rest looked up from reference TRBV19 and TRBJ2-5): DGGITQSPKYLFRKEGQNVTLSCEQNLNHDAMYWYRQDPGQGLRLIYYSQIVNDFQKGDIAEGYSVSREKKESFPLTVTSAQKNPTAFYLCASSTRTGGETQYFGPGTRLLVL.